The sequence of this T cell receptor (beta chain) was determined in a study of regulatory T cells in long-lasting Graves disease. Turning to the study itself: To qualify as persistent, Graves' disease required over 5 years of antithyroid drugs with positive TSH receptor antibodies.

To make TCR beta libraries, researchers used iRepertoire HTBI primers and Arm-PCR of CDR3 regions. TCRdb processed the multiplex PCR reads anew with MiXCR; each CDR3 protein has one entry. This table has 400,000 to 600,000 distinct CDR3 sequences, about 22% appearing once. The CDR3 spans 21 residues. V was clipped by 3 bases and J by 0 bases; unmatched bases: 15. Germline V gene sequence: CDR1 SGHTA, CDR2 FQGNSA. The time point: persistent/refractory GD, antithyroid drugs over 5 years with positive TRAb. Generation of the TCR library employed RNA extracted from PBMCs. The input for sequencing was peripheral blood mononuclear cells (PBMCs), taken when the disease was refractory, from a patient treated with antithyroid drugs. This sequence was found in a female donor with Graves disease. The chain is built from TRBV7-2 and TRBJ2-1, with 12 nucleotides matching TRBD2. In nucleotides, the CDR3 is TGTGCCAGCAGCTTCAATACAAGGACTAGCGGGGATACAAGCTCCTACAATGAGCAGTTCTTC. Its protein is CASSFNTRTSGDTSSYNEQFF.